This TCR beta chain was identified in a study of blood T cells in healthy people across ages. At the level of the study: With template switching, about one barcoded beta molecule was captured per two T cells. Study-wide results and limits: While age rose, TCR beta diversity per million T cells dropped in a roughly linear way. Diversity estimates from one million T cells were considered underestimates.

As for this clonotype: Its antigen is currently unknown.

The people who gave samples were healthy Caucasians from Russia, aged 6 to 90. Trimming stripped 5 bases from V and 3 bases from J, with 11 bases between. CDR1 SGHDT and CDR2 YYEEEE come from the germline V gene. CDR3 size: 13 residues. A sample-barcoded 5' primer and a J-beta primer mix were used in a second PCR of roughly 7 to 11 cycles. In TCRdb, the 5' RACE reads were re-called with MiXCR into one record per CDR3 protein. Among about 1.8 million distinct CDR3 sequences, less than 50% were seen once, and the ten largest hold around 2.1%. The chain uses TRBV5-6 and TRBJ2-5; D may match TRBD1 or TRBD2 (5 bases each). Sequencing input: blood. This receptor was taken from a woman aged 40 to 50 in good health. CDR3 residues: CASRTGAEETQYF. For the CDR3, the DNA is TGTGCCAGCAGAACCGGGGCCGAAGAGACCCAGTACTTC.